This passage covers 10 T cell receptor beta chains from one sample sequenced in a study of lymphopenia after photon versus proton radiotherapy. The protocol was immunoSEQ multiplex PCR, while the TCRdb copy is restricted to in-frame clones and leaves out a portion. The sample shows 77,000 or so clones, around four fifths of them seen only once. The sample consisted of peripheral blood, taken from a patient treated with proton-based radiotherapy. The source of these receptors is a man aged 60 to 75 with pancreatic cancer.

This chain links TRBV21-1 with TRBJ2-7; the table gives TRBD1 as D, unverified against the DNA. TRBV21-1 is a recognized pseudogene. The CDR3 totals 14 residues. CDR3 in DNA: TGTGCCAGCAGCAAGGTTGGGCAATCCTACGAGCAGTACTTC. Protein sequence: CASSKVGQSYEQYF.

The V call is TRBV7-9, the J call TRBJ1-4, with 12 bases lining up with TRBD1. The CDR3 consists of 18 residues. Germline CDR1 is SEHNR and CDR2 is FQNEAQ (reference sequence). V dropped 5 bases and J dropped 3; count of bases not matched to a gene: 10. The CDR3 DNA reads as TGTGCCAGCAGCCTCGGGACAGGGGGCGACTTGGCTAATGAAAAACTGTTTTTT. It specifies CASSLGTGGDLANEKLFF.

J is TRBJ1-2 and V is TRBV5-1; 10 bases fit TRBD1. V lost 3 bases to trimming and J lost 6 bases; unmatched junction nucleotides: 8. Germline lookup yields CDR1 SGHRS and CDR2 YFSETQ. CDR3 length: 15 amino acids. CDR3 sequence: CASSSDRGRPNGYTF. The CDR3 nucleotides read TGCGCCAGCAGCTCCGACAGGGGGCGTCCGAATGGCTACACCTTC.

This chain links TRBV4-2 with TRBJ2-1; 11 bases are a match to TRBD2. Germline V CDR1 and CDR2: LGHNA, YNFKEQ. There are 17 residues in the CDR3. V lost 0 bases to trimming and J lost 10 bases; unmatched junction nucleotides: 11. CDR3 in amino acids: CASSQEDGTSGRREQFF. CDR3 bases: TGTGCCAGCAGCCAAGAGGACGGGACTAGCGGTCGACGGGAGCAGTTCTTC.

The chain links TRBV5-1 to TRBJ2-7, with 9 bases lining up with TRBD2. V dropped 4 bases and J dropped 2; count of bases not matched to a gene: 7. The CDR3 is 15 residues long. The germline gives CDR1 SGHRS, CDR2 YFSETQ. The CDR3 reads CASSRQAGGAYEQYF. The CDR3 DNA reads TGCGCCAGCAGCCGACAAGCGGGAGGAGCCTACGAGCAGTACTTC. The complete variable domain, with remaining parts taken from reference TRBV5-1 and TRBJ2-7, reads KAGVTQTPRYLIKTRGQQVTLSCSPISGHRSVSWYQQTPGQGLQFLFEYFSETQRNKGNFPGRFSGRQFSNSRSEMNVSTLELGDSALYLCASSRQAGGAYEQYFGPGTRLTVT.

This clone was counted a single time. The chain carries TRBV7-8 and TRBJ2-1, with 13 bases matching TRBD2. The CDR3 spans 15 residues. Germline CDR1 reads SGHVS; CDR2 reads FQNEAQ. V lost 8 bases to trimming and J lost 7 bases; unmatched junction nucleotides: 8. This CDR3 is CASGRPGLAGNEQFF. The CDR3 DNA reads TGTGCCAGCGGAAGGCCGGGACTAGCGGGAAATGAGCAGTTCTTC.

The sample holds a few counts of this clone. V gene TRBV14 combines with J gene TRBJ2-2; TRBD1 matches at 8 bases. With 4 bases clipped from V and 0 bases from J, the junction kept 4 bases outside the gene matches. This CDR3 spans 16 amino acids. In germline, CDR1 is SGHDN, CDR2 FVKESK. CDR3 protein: CASSPWTGSNTGELFF. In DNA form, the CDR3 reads TGTGCCAGCAGCCCCTGGACAGGGTCGAACACCGGGGAGCTGTTTTTT. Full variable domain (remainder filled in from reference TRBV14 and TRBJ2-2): EAGVTQFPSHSVIEKGQTVTLRCDPISGHDNLYWYRRVMGKEIKFLLHFVKESKQDESGMPNNRFLAERTGGTYSTLKVQPAELEDSGVYFCASSPWTGSNTGELFFGEGSRLTVL.

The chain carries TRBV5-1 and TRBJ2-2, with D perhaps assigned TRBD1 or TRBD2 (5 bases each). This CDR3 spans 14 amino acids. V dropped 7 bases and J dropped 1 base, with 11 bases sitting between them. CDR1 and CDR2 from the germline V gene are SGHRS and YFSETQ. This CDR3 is CASGPGRNTGELFF. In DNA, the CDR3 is TGCGCCAGCGGGCCGGGGCGGAACACCGGGGAGCTGTTTTTT.

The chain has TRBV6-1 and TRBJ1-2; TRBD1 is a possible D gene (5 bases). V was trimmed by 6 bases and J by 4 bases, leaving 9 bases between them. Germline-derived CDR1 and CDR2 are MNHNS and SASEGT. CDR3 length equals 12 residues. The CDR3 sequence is CASRRGGYGYTF. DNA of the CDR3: TGTGCCAGCAGAAGGGGCGGCTATGGCTACACCTTC.

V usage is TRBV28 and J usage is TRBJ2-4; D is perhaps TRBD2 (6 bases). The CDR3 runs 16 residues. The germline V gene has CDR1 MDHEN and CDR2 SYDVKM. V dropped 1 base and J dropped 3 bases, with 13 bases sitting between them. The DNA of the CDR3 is TGTGCCAGCAGTTTATCTTGGGAGGCCCACAAAAACATTCAGTACTTC. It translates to CASSLSWEAHKNIQYF. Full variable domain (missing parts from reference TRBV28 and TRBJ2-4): DVKVTQSSRYLVKRTGEKVFLECVQDMDHENMFWYRQDPGLGLRLIYFSYDVKMKEKGDIPEGYSVSREKKERFSLILESASTNQTSMYLCASSLSWEAHKNIQYFGAGTRLSVL.